These T cell receptor beta chains were read from a single sample in a study of T cells in localized non-small cell lung cancer. Here immunoSEQ multiplex PCR was the method, and the copy in TCRdb shows in-frame clones only, minus some. Of about 53,000 clones listed, roughly 88% are singletons. Source: peripheral blood mononuclear cells, taken before any cancer treatment. All receptors come from a man between 40 and 69 years old with stage III lung adenocarcinoma. The CDR3 runs from the conserved cysteine through the conserved F or W. The D gene is left open where the match is weak. Clone size is given for some rows only: seen once, a few or many times, or a class if the clone is expanded.

size	D	V	J	DNA	CDR3
NA	NA	TRBV2	TRBJ1-5	TGTGCCAGCAGCGATCCGGACCGCAATCAGCCCCAGCATTTT	CASSDPDRNQPQHF
NA	NA	TRBV5-4	TRBJ2-5	TGTGCCAGCAGCTTGGATAATTTGGAGACCCAGTACTTC	CASSLDNLETQYF
few	TRBD2	TRBV9	TRBJ2-2	TGTGCCAGCAGCGTTAGACTAGCGGTGAACACCGGGGAGCTGTTTTTT	CASSVRLAVNTGELFF
NA	NA	TRBV28	TRBJ1-2	TGTGCCAGCAGTCTGGTTAACTATGGCTACACCTTC	CASSLVNYGYTF
NA	NA	TRBV5-1	TRBJ1-2	TGCGCCAGCAGCTTGGAGGGAAACGGCTACACCTTC	CASSLEGNGYTF
NA	NA	TRBV30	TRBJ2-5	TGTGCCTGGAGCTTTTCTGAGACCCAGTACTTC	CAWSFSETQYF
few	NA	TRBV29-1	TRBJ1-1	TGCAGCGTTGAAAAAGTCGAAGCTTTCTTT	CSVEKVEAFF
NA	NA	TRBV7-3	TRBJ1-5	TGTGCCAGCAGCTTATCATCCGGCCAGCCCCAGCATTTT	CASSLSSGQPQHF
few	NA	TRBV6-1	TRBJ2-7	TGTGCCAGCAGTGGGTACGAGCAGTACTTC	CASSGYEQYF
NA	NA	TRBV28	TRBJ2-7	TGTGCCAGCATCGGAGGGCAGCCACCCTACGAGCAGTACTTC	CASIGGQPPYEQYF
NA	NA	TRBV7-9	TRBJ2-2	TGTGCCAGCAGCTTAAGTATCGGGGCCGGGGAGCTGTTTTTT	CASSLSIGAGELFF
NA	NA	TRBV4-2	TRBJ2-1	TGTGCCAGCAGCTCGGGGGCGCCTGAGCAGTTCTTC	CASSSGAPEQFF
NA	NA	TRBV30	TRBJ2-3	TGTGCCTGGAGTGTCGGACATACTAGCACAGATACGCAGTATTTT	CAWSVGHTSTDTQYF
NA	NA	TRBV27	TRBJ1-6	TGTGCCAGCAGTTTCCCATTTCGACCCCTCCACTTT	CASSFPFRPLHF
NA	TRBD2	TRBV9	TRBJ2-5	TGTGCCAGCAGCGGGCCGGGACTAGCGGGGGTGAAGACCCAGTACTTC	CASSGPGLAGVKTQYF
NA	NA	TRBV27	TRBJ2-7	TGTGCCAGCAGTTTTCATTCGTCGGGGGAGCAGTACTTC	CASSFHSSGEQYF
NA	TRBD2	TRBV4-1	TRBJ2-5	TGCGCCAGCAGCCAAGAAAGGGCTAGCGGGCCTCAAGAGACCCAGTACTTC	CASSQERASGPQETQYF
NA	NA	TRBV2	TRBJ1-5	TGTGCCAGCAGTGAGAGGGCCGGCAATCAGCCCCAGCATTTT	CASSERAGNQPQHF
NA	TRBD1	TRBV14	TRBJ1-2	TGTGCCAGCAGCTCGGACAGGGCCTATGGCTACACCTTC	CASSSDRAYGYTF
NA	TRBD2	TRBV7-9	TRBJ2-3	TGTGCCAGCACCCCGAGACTAGCGGCCAACACAGATACGCAGTATTTT	CASTPRLAANTDTQYF
NA	NA	TRBV9	TRBJ1-5	TGTGCCAGCAGCAAGACGGGGGACCGAAATCAGCCCCAGCATTTT	CASSKTGDRNQPQHF
NA	NA	TRBV14	TRBJ2-7	TGTGCCAGCAGCCAAGCGCGGTGGGAGCAGTACTTC	CASSQARWEQYF
NA	TRBD1	TRBV5-1	TRBJ2-7	TGCGCCAGCAGCTTGGAGGCGACAGGGGCTAGGGAGCAGTACTTC	CASSLEATGAREQYF